The next 2 T cell receptor beta chains were all read from a single sample in a study of T cell responses to AZD1222 COVID-19 vaccine. Clones were read by immunoSEQ multiplex PCR, and TCRdb kept only the in-frame ones, dropping some. The sample holds over 120,000 clones, over 80% seen once. The material sequenced was peripheral blood, taken 28 days after the second AZD1222 dose. The origin of the receptors is an adult who received the AZD1222 COVID-19 vaccine.

The V call is TRBV6-2 or TRBV6-3, the J call TRBJ2-7; 8 nucleotides line up with TRBD2. The CDR3 is 15 amino acids. V dropped 4 bases and J dropped 0; count of bases not matched to a gene: 5. Germline V lookup: CDR1 MNHEY, CDR2 SVGEGT. CDR3 in DNA: TGTGCCAGCAGTTCGCGGCGGGAGGTCTCCTACGAGCAGTACTTC. Protein: CASSSRREVSYEQYF.

V is TRBV5-1 and J is TRBJ2-7; D is unclear. The CDR3 has 14 residues. V lost 2 bases and J lost 6, with 15 bases in between. Germline V gene sequence: CDR1 SGHRS, CDR2 YFSETQ. The CDR3 sequence is CASSFRDGSSEQYF. In DNA, the CDR3 is TGCGCCAGCAGCTTCCGAGACGGCTCTTCCGAGCAGTACTTC.